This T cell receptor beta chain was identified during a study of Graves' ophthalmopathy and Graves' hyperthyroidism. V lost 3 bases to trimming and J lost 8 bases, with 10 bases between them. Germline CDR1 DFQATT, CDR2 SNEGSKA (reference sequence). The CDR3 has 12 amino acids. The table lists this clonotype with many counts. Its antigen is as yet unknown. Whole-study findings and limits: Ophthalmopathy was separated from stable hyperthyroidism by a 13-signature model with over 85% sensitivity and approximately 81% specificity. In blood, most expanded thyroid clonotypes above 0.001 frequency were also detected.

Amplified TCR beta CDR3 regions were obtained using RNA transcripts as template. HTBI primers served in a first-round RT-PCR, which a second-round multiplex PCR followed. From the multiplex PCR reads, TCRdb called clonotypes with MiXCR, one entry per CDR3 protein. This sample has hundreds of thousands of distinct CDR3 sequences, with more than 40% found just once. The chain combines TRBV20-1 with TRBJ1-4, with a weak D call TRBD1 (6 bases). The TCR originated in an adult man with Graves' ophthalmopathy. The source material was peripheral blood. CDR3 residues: CSARDRGEKLFF. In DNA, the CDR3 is TGCAGTGCTAGGGACAGAGGGGAAAAACTGTTTTTT.